These 24 T cell receptor beta chains originate from one sample sequenced in a study of long-term antiretroviral therapy in people with HIV (dated by TCRdb to 2021 to 2024). The immunoSEQ hsTCRB v3.0 assay was used at survey level resolution for TRB variable region sequencing. Not all clones reach the TCRdb copy of this immuneACCESS table, which keeps in-frame sequences only. Checked studies attribute under half of the gap to unresolved V genes and leave the rest unexplained. Recorded for this sample are about 12,000 clones; more than 80% of them occurred a single time. The ten largest make up 17% of the sample. Material: unsorted PBMCs, obtained 3.4 years after starting antiretroviral therapy. These receptors all stem from a man aged 35-49 years with HIV.

This sequence joins TRBV28 and TRBJ1-1, with TRBD1 identical over 7 bases. V trimming: 5 bases; J trimming: 0 bases; junction bases outside the gene matches: 6. CDR3 length equals 15 residues. The germline CDR1 and CDR2 sequences are MDHEN and SYDVKM. The CDR3 spells CASSQAGGMNTEAFF. The CDR3 nucleotides read TGTGCCAGCAGTCAGGCAGGGGGAATGAACACTGAAGCTTTCTTT.

The chain has TRBV5-1 and TRBJ2-3; 10 bases map to TRBD2. The V gene end was trimmed by 5 bases and the J gene end by 3 bases; junction bases not matched to a gene: 3. The germline V gene encodes CDR1 SGHRS and CDR2 YFSETQ. This CDR3 has 14 amino acids. This CDR3 reads CASRASGSTDTQYF. CDR3 in DNA: TGCGCCAGCAGGGCTAGCGGGAGTACAGATACGCAGTATTTT.

This chain uses TRBV30 with TRBJ1-5; D uncertain. The V gene lost 2 bases and the J gene lost 5 bases, with 10 bases spanning the gap. Germline V lookup: CDR1 GTSNPN, CDR2 SVGIG (reference sequence). CDR3 length equals 13 residues. CDR3 nucleotide sequence: TGTGCCTGGAGTCTCAAGAGGGATCAGCCCCAGCATTTT. This encodes CAWSLKRDQPQHF. Full variable domain (rest looked up from reference TRBV30 and TRBJ1-5): SQTIHQWPATLVQPVGSPLSLECTVEGTSNPNLYWYRQAAGRGLQLLFYSVGIGQISSEVPQNLSASRPQDRQFILSSKKLLLSDSGFYLCAWSLKRDQPQHFGDGTRLSIL.

The V call is TRBV29-1, the J call TRBJ2-2; TRBD1 matches at 10 bases. J lost 3 bases, V lost 4 bases, and 8 bases had no gene match. Germline V lookup: CDR1 SQVTM, CDR2 ANQGSEA. The CDR3 sequence is 16 residues long. CDR3 protein: CSVGDPGTGDTGELFF. As DNA, the CDR3 is TGCAGCGTTGGGGATCCCGGGACAGGGGACACCGGGGAGCTGTTTTTT.

The V call is TRBV9, the J call TRBJ2-7; 8 nucleotides agree with TRBD2. The germline CDR1 and CDR2 sequences are SGDLS and YYNGEE. The CDR3 is made up of 14 amino acids. J lost 2 bases, V lost 1 base, and 2 bases had no gene match. DNA of the CDR3: TGTGCCAGCAGCGTAAGCGGGGGTACCTACGAGCAGTACTTC. It specifies CASSVSGGTYEQYF.

The genes are TRBV10-1 and TRBJ2-7; possibly TRBD1 for D (7 bases). The CDR3 is 20 residues long. The V end lost 0 bases, the J end lost 1 base, and 25 bases lay between the germline ends. Germline V gene data show CDR1 as WNHNN and CDR2 as SYGVQD (reference sequence). CDR3: CASSESAGKDGQVRSYEQYF. The CDR3 coding sequence is TGCGCCAGCAGTGAGTCGGCGGGGAAAGATGGACAGGTGAGGTCCTACGAGCAGTACTTC.

This chain links TRBV7-8 with TRBJ2-1, with 7 bases identical to TRBD1. This CDR3 is 13 amino acids long. Germline CDR1 reads SGHVS; CDR2 reads FQNEAQ. V lost 5 bases, J lost 7 bases, and 5 bases stayed unmatched. The CDR3 coding sequence is TGTGCCAGCAGCGGGACAGCCTTGAATGAGCAGTTCTTC. Translated, it gives CASSGTALNEQFF.

This clone has just one count. The rearrangement uses TRBV28 and TRBJ2-7; maybe TRBD1 (5 bases). Germline values: CDR1 MDHEN, CDR2 SYDVKM. V was cut by 8 bases and J by 3 bases, with 20 bases left in between. The CDR3 runs to 15 residues. The CDR3 region is CASEFRSGLFYEQYF. The CDR3 DNA reads as TGTGCCAGCGAGTTCCGCTCAGGGCTTTTCTACGAGCAGTACTTC.

The chain has TRBV30 and TRBJ2-7, with D possibly TRBD2 on 6 matching bases. This CDR3 has 12 residues. The germline V gene has CDR1 GTSNPN and CDR2 SVGIG (reference sequence). Trimming cost V 0 bases and J 9 bases, with 12 bases left between them. CDR3 in amino acids: CAWSVAPGGQYF. The CDR3 nucleotides are TGTGCCTGGAGTGTAGCGCCCGGGGGGCAGTACTTC.

This chain links TRBV19 with TRBJ2-1; 7 nucleotides agree with TRBD2. The CDR3 length is 15 residues. Trimming took 3 bases from V and 6 from J; bases not matched to a gene: 8. Germline CDR1 LNHDA, CDR2 SQIVND (reference sequence). CDR3 bases: TGTGCCAGTAGTATGCGAGCGGGAACTGTCAATGAGCAGTTCTTC. This translates into CASSMRAGTVNEQFF.

V usage is TRBV11-2 and J usage is TRBJ2-1; TRBD2 might be the D (6 bases). The CDR3 runs to 14 residues. Between the trimmed V and J ends, which lost 4 bases and 7 bases, there was a span of 14 bases. Germline assignment: CDR1 SGHAT and CDR2 FQNNGV. Here the CDR3 DNA reads TGTGCCAGCAGCTCGGGACTCTTTGGAAATGAGCAGTTCTTC. Translating it yields CASSSGLFGNEQFF.

The V gene is TRBV5-1, the J gene TRBJ2-2; 7 positions agree with TRBD2. CDR1 and CDR2 from the germline V gene are SGHRS and YFSETQ. The trim removed 2 bases at V and 0 bases at J, leaving 13 bases unmatched. The CDR3 contains 19 residues. CDR3 sequence (DNA): TGCGCCAGCAGCTTCGGAAGGCTAGCGGTAGGAGCGAACACCGGGGAGCTGTTTTTT. This sequence encodes CASSFGRLAVGANTGELFF.

The gene calls are TRBV11-2 and TRBJ2-3; TRBD2 agrees at 7 bases. Germline CDR1 is SGHAT and CDR2 is FQNNGV. CDR3 size: 17 residues. V dropped 5 bases and J dropped 1; count of bases not matched to a gene: 12. The CDR3 DNA sequence: TGTGCCAGCAGCGAACCCTTGGGTCTAGCGGGCACAGATACGCAGTATTTT. Its protein is CASSEPLGLAGTDTQYF.

This clone was counted a few times. J is TRBJ1-1 and V is TRBV30; D not resolved. Germline lookup yields CDR1 GTSNPN and CDR2 SVGIG (reference sequence). The CDR3 is 13 amino acids. V gave up 4 bases and J gave up 1 base, with 10 bases separating them. The CDR3, as DNA: TGTGCCTGGAATCCTGGGTCGAACACTGAAGCTTTCTTT. Translation: CAWNPGSNTEAFF.

The chain joins TRBV30 to TRBJ2-3, with TRBD2 matching 7 bases. In germline, CDR1 is GTSNPN, CDR2 SVGIG (reference sequence). V lost 0 bases and J lost 2; bases outside the gene matches: 2. The CDR3 spans 14 residues. CDR3 DNA sequence: TGTGCCTGGAGTGTAGGGACTACCACAGATACGCAGTATTTT. This codes for CAWSVGTTTDTQYF.

The chain employs TRBV7-9 and TRBJ1-5; maybe TRBD1 (6 bases). Germline CDR1 and CDR2: SEHNR and FQNEAQ (reference sequence). The V end lost 3 bases, the J end lost 4 bases, and 16 bases lay between the germline ends. The CDR3 consists of 16 residues. The CDR3: CASSFGFGTSNQPQHF. The CDR3 nucleotides are TGTGCCAGCAGCTTTGGGTTCGGGACAAGTAATCAGCCCCAGCATTTT.

The CDR3 reads CASSSGVGNTIYF. In nucleotides, the CDR3 is TGTGCCAGCTCATCGGGGGTTGGAAACACCATATATTTT. This chain connects TRBV18 to TRBJ1-3, with a tentative D call TRBD1 (5 bases). The CDR3 spans 13 residues. Germline assignment: CDR1 KGHSH and CDR2 LQKENI. V lost 5 bases and J 3 bases, leaving 8 bases between the germline ends.

The table lists this clone with a count of one. J is TRBJ2-3 and V is TRBV21-1. TRBV21-1 is described as a pseudogene. The CDR3 loop spans 16 amino acids. In nucleotides, the CDR3 is TGTGCCAGCAGCCTCCGAGGCGGCAGGGACCCAGATACGCAGTATTTT. Amino acids: CASSLRGGRDPDTQYF.

This clone showed up just once. This chain connects TRBV11-2 to TRBJ2-3; 10 nucleotides match TRBD1. Trimming removed 4 bases from V and 2 bases from J; junction bases left unmatched: 9. CDR3 length: 17 amino acids. CDR1 and CDR2 from the germline V gene are SGHAT and FQNNGV. CDR3 protein: CASSSGGGTGVTDTQYF. CDR3 nucleotide sequence: TGTGCCAGCAGCTCCGGAGGTGGGACAGGGGTCACAGATACGCAGTATTTT.

This clone has more than one count but fewer than ten. This CDR3 reads CASSLSGGSGNTIYF. In DNA, the CDR3 is TGCGCCAGCAGCTTAAGTGGGGGCTCTGGAAACACCATATATTTT. The genes are TRBV5-1 and TRBJ1-3; a weak D match, TRBD1 (5 bases). There are 15 residues in the CDR3. V was trimmed by 2 bases and J by 0 bases, leaving 9 bases between them. Germline V CDR1 and CDR2: SGHRS, YFSETQ.

The CDR3 DNA is TGCGCCAGCAGCTCGCTGGGGAGCACTGAAGCTTTCTTT. Translation: CASSSLGSTEAFF. V and J are TRBV5-1 and TRBJ1-1, with unresolved D. Germline CDR1 and CDR2: SGHRS and YFSETQ. The V end was cut by 3 bases, the J end by 4 bases, with 10 bases between. This CDR3 is built from 13 residues.

The chain uses TRBV27 and TRBJ2-1, with TRBD1 identical over 7 bases. Germline V gives CDR1 MNHEY, CDR2 SMNVEV (reference sequence). This CDR3 is built from 13 residues. Losses at the gene ends were 2 bases for V and 9 bases for J; bases not matched to a gene: 4. This CDR3 is CASSLTTGLEQFF. CDR3 DNA: TGTGCCAGCAGTTTAACGACAGGGCTTGAGCAGTTCTTC.

This chain joins TRBV6-1 and TRBJ2-3; 8 nucleotides align to TRBD2. Per germline, CDR1 MNHNS and CDR2 SASEGT. The CDR3 runs to 15 residues. The ends lost 5 bases at V and 4 bases at J; junction bases unmatched: 8. The CDR3, as DNA: TGTGCCAGCAGTCAGTTCGGGAGGGCCCCAGATACGCAGTATTTT. Amino acid sequence: CASSQFGRAPDTQYF.

The rearrangement uses TRBV7-3 and TRBJ2-1, with a weak D call TRBD1 (6 bases). CDR3 length equals 14 residues. Trimming stripped 4 bases from V and 7 bases from J, with 14 bases between. Germline-derived CDR1 and CDR2 are SGHTA and FQGTGA. The CDR3 sequence is CASSSRGRRNEQFF. The CDR3 nucleotides read TGTGCCAGCAGCTCCAGGGGACGGAGGAATGAGCAGTTCTTC.